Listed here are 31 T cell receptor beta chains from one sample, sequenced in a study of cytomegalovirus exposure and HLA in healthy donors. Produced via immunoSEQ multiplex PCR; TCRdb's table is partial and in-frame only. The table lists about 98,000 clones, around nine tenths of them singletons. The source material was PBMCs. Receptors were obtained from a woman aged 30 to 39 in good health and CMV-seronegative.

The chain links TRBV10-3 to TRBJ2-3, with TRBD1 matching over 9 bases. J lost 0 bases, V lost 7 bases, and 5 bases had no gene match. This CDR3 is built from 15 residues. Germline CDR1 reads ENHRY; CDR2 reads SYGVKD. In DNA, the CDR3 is TGTGCCATCACGGTCGGACAGGGGAGCACAGATACGCAGTATTTT. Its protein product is CAITVGQGSTDTQYF.

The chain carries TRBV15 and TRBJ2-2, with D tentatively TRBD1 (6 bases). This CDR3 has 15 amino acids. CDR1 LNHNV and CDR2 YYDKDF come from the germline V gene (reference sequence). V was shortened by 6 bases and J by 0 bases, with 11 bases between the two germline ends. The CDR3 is CATRGGLSNTGELFF. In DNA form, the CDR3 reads TGTGCCACCAGAGGGGGTCTGTCGAACACCGGGGAGCTGTTTTTT.

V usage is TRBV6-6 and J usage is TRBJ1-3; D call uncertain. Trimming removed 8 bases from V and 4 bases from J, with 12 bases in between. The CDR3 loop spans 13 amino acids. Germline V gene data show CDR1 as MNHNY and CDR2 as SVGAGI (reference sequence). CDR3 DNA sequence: TGTGCCAGCCGACCCCCGGGAGGAAACACCATATATTTT. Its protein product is CASRPPGGNTIYF.

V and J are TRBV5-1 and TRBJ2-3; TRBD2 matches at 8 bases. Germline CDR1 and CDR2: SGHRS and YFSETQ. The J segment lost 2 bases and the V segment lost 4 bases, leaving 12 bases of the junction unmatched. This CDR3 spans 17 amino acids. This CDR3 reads CASSLSTGRGATDTQYF. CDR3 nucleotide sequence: TGCGCCAGCAGCCTCTCCACGGGGCGGGGGGCCACAGATACGCAGTATTTT.

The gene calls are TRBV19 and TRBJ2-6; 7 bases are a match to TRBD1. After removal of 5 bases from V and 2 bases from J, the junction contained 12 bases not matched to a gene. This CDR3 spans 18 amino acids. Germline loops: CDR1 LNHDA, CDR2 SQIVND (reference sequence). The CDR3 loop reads CASSSYPRQGTGANVLTF. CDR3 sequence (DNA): TGTGCCAGTAGTTCTTACCCCCGACAGGGAACTGGGGCCAACGTCCTGACTTTC.

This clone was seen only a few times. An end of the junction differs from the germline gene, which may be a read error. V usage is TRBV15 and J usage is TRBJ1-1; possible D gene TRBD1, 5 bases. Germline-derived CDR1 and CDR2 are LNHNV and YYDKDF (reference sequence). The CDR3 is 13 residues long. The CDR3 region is CATSRRRAGIVGF. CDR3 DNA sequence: TGTGCCACCAGTCGACGAAGGGCAGGGATAGTAGGGTTT.

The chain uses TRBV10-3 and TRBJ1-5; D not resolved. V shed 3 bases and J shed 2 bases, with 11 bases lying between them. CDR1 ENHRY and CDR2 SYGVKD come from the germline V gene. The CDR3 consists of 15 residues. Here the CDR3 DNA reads TGTGCCATCAGTGAAGCGGGGTCGGGCAATCAGCCCCAGCATTTT. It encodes CAISEAGSGNQPQHF.

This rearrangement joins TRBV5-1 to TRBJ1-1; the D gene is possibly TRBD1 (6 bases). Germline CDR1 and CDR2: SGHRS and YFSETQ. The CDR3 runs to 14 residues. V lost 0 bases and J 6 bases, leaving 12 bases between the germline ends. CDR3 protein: CASSLVGGASEAFF. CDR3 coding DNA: TGCGCCAGCAGCTTGGTTGGGGGGGCGTCTGAAGCTTTCTTT.

This chain's CDR3 is CASSHAYDRGSREQYF. The CDR3 region has the DNA TGCGCCAGCAGCCACGCCTATGACAGGGGGTCTCGGGAGCAGTACTTC. This chain connects TRBV4-1 to TRBJ2-7; 9 bases line up with TRBD1. Germline CDR1 and CDR2: MGHRA and YSYEKL. The trim removed 3 bases at V and 7 bases at J, leaving 13 bases unmatched. The CDR3 is made up of 16 amino acids.

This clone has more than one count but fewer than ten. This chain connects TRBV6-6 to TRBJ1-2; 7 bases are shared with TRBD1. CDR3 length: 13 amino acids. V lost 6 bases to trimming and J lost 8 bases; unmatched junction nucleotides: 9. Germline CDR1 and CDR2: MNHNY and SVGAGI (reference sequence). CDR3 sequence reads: CASSLGTEMGYTF. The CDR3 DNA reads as TGTGCCAGCAGCCTCGGGACAGAGATGGGCTACACCTTC.

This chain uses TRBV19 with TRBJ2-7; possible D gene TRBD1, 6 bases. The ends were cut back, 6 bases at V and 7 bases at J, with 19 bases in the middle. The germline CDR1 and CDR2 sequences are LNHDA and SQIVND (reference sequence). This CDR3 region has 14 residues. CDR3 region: CASSLTGSRGEQYF. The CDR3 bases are TGTGCCAGTAGCTTAACAGGGTCGAGGGGGGAGCAGTACTTC.

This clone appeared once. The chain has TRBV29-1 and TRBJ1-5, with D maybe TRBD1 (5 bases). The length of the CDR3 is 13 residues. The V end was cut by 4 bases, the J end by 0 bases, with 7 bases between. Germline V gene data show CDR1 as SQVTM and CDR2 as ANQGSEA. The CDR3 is CSVAGNSNQPQHF. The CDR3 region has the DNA TGCAGCGTTGCAGGGAATAGCAATCAGCCCCAGCATTTT.

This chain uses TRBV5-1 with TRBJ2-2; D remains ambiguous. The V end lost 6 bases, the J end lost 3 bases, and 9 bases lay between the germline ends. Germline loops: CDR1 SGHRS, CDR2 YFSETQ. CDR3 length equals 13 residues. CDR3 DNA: TGCGCCAGCAACCACATCGACACCGGGGAGCTGTTTTTT. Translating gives CASNHIDTGELFF.

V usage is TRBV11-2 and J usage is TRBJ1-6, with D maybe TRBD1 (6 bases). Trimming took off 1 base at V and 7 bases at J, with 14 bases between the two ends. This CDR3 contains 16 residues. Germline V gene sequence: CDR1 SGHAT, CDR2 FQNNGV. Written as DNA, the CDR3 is TGTGCCAGCAGCTTAGGAATCCAGGGGCGAAATTCACCCCTCCACTTT. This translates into CASSLGIQGRNSPLHF.

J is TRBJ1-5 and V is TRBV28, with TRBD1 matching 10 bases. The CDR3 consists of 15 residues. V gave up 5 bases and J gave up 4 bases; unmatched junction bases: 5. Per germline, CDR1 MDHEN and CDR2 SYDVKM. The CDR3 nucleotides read TGTGCCAGCAGTCCGACAGGGGGCGTTAATCAGCCCCAGCATTTT. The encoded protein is CASSPTGGVNQPQHF.

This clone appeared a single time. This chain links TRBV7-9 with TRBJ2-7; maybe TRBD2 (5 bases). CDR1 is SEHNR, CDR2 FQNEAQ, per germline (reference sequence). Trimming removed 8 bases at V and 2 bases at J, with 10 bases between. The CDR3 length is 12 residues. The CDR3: CASSTRAYEQYF. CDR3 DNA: TGTGCCAGCTCCACTAGAGCCTACGAGCAGTACTTC.

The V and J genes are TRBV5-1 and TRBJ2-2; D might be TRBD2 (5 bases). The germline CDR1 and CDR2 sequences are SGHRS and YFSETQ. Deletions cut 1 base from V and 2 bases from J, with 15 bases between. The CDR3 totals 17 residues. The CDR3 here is CASSLPSRRLNTGELFF. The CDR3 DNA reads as TGCGCCAGCAGCTTGCCTAGCCGACGCCTCAACACCGGGGAGCTGTTTTTT.

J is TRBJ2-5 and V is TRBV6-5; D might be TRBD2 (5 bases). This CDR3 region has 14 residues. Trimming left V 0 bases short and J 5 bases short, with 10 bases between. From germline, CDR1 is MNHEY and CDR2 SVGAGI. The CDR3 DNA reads TGTGCCAGCAGTTACTCGGCCTCGGGGGAGACCCAGTACTTC. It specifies CASSYSASGETQYF.

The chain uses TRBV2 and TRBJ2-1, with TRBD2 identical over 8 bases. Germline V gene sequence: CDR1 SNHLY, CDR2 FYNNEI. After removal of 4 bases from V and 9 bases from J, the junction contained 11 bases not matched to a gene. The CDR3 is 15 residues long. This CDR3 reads CASSVIPSGLGEQFF. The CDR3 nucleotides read TGTGCCAGCAGTGTAATCCCTAGCGGGTTGGGTGAGCAGTTCTTC.

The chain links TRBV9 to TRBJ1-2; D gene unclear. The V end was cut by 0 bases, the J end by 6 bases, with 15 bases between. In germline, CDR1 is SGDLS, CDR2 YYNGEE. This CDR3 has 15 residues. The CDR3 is CASSVVERLANGYTF. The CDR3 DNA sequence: TGTGCCAGCAGCGTAGTAGAGAGGCTGGCTAATGGCTACACCTTC.

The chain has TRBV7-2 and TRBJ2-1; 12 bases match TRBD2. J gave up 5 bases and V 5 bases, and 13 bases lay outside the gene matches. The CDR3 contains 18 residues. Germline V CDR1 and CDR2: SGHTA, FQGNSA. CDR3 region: CASSQVGASGGADNEQFF. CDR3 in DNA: TGTGCCAGCAGCCAAGTCGGCGCTAGCGGGGGGGCCGACAATGAGCAGTTCTTC.

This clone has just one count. DNA for the CDR3: TGTGCCAGCAGCACGGGAGCGGGCACTGAAGCTTTCTTT. Translation gives CASSTGAGTEAFF. This chain connects TRBV7-3 to TRBJ1-1; D is undetermined. This CDR3 spans 13 amino acids. V lost 5 bases to trimming and J lost 4 bases, with 11 bases between them. CDR1 and CDR2 from the germline V gene are SGHTA and FQGTGA.

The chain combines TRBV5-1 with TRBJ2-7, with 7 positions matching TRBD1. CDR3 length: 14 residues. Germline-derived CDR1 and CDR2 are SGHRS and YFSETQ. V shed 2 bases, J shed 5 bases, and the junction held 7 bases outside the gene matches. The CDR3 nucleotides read TGCGCCAGCAGCTTACAAGGGGGCAGGGACGAGCAGTACTTC. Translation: CASSLQGGRDEQYF.

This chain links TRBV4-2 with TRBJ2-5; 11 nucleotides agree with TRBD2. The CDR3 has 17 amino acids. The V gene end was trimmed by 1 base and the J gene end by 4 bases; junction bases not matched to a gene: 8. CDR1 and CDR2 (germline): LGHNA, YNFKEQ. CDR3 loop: CASSQVSGRAQGETQYF. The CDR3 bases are TGTGCCAGCAGCCAAGTTAGCGGGAGGGCCCAGGGAGAGACCCAGTACTTC.

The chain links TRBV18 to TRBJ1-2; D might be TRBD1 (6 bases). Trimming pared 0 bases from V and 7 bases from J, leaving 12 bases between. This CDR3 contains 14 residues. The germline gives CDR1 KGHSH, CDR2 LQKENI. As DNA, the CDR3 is TGTGCCAGCTCACCACCGAACAGGGTAGCTGGCTACACCTTC. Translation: CASSPPNRVAGYTF. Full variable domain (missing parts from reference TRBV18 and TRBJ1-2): NAGVMQNPRHLVRRRGQEARLRCSPMKGHSHVYWYRQLPEEGLKFMVYLQKENIIDESGMPKERFSAEFPKEGPSILRIQQVVRGDSAAYFCASSPPNRVAGYTFGSGTRLTVV.

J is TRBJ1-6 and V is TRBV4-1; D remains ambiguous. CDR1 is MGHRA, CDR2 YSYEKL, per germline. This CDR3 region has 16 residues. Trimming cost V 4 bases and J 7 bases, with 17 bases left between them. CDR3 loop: CASSLPFGAENSPLHF. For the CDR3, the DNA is TGCGCCAGCAGCCTGCCCTTTGGAGCTGAAAATTCACCCCTCCACTTT.

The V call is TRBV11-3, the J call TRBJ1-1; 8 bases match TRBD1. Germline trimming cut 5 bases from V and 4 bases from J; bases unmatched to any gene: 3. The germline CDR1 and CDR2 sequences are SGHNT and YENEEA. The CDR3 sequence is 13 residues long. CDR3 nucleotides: TGTGCCAGCAGCCCCGGACAGGGCACTGAAGCTTTCTTT. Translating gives CASSPGQGTEAFF.

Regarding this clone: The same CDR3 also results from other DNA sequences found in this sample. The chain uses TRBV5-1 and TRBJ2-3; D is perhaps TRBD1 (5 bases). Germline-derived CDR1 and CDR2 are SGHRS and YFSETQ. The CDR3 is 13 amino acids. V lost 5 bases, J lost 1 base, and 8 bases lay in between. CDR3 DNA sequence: TGCGCCAGCAGTTTACAGGGCACAGATACGCAGTATTTT. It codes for CASSLQGTDTQYF.

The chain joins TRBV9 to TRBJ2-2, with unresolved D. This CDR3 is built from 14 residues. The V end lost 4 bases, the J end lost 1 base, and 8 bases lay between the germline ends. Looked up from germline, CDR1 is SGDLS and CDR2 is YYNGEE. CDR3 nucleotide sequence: TGTGCCAGCAGCCCCAGAAAGAACACCGGGGAGCTGTTTTTT. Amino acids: CASSPRKNTGELFF.

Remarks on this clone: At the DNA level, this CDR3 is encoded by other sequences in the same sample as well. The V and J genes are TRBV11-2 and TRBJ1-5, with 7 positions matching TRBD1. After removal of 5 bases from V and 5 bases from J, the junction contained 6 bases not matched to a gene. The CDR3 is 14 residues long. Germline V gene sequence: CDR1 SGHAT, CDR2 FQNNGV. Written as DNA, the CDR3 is TGTGCCAGCAGCGCCCGAACAGGGGATCAGCCCCAGCATTTT. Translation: CASSARTGDQPQHF.

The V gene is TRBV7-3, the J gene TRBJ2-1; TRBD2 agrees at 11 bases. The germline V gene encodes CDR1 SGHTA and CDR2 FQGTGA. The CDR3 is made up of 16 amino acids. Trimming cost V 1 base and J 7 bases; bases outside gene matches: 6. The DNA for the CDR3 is TGTGCCAGCAGCTTAATTGGGACTAGCGGCCTAAATGAGCAGTTCTTC. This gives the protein CASSLIGTSGLNEQFF.